This T cell receptor (beta chain) was obtained from a study of T cells of healthy individuals. The CDR3 length is 12 residues. CDR1 is SQVTM and CDR2 is ANQGSEA in the germline V gene. Trimming cost V 2 bases and J 10 bases, with 12 bases left between them. TCRdb passed the 5' RACE reads through MiXCR, listing each CDR3 protein once. The top ten clones hold about 16% of a sample with about 53,000 distinct CDR3 sequences, roughly 14% of them seen once. This clonotype is labeled as medium-sized. The V and J genes are TRBV29-1 and TRBJ2-1; D not resolved. The sequence derives from a human donor in good health. Here the CDR3 DNA reads TGCAGCGTTGAAAAACAGATGGTAGAGCAGTTCTTC. Translation: CSVEKQMVEQFF.